This T cell receptor (beta chain) was retrieved from a study of control samples from healthy donors and cancer patients. Profiled with immunoSEQ multiplex PCR; TCRdb holds only in-frame clones, not every one. Of roughly 30,000 clones detected, approximately 79% appear once; the ten largest clones hold less than 25%. Trimming pared 1 base from V and 7 bases from J, leaving 13 bases between. CDR3 size: 14 residues. CDR1 and CDR2 (germline): MNHEY, SVGAGI. J is TRBJ1-1 and V is TRBV6-5, with D possibly matching TRBD1 (5 bases). Sequenced input: PBMCs. The sequence derives from a man in his sixties with head and neck cancer. As DNA, the CDR3 is TGTGCCAGCAGTTACTTGGGGGGAATAGGTGAAGCTTTCTTT. Protein product: CASSYLGGIGEAFF.